One and the same sample provided the 17 T cell receptor beta chains below, sequenced in a study of cytomegalovirus exposure and HLA in healthy donors. Amplification used 60 Vbeta primers and 13 Jbeta primers. This table comes from immunoSEQ multiplex PCR, and its TCRdb copy is limited to in-frame clones, with some not included. Of around 120,000 clones listed, about four fifths are singletons. Sequencing was carried out using PBMCs. The source of these receptors is a man between 18 and 35 years old in good health and CMV-seronegative.

The chain has TRBV5-4 and TRBJ2-5; the D is unclear. This CDR3 comprises 12 residues. V lost 7 bases to trimming and J lost 0 bases, with 7 bases between them. Germline loops: CDR1 SGHNT, CDR2 YYREEE (reference sequence). The CDR3 bases are TGTGCCAGCGGTCGGTACCAAGAGACCCAGTACTTC. The encoded protein is CASGRYQETQYF.

The V and J genes are TRBV2 and TRBJ1-1; 9 bases are shared with TRBD1. V was clipped by 7 bases and J by 5 bases; unmatched bases: 8. The CDR3 is made up of 14 amino acids. Germline V gene lookup returns CDR1 SNHLY and CDR2 FYNNEI. CDR3 bases: TGTGCCAGCACCCAGGACAGGGGAGAAACTGAAGCTTTCTTT. The encoded protein is CASTQDRGETEAFF.

J is TRBJ1-5 and V is TRBV18, with unresolved D. Germline V gene lookup returns CDR1 KGHSH and CDR2 LQKENI. The ends were cut back, 6 bases at V and 4 bases at J, with 19 bases in the middle. The CDR3 contains 16 residues. DNA of the CDR3: TGTGCCAGCTCGACCACACGGGTTGCCGGGAATCAGCCCCAGCATTTT. Its protein product is CASSTTRVAGNQPQHF.

The chain employs TRBV2 and TRBJ2-5, with TRBD2 as a possible D gene (7 bases). The CDR3 extends over 12 amino acids. CDR1 SNHLY and CDR2 FYNNEI come from the germline V gene. V lost 6 bases and J lost 6, with 11 bases in between. CDR3 in DNA: TGTGCCAGCAGGGGGGGGCGGAAGACCCAGTACTTC. Protein sequence: CASRGGRKTQYF.

The genes are TRBV4-3 and TRBJ1-2; TRBD1 might be the D (5 bases). Trimming left V 3 bases short and J 4 bases short, with 15 bases between. CDR1 and CDR2 from the germline V gene are LGHNA and YSLEER. The CDR3 loop spans 15 amino acids. The CDR3 region is CASSHSAGSGYGYTF. For the CDR3, the DNA is TGCGCCAGCAGCCATTCGGCAGGGTCGGGCTATGGCTACACCTTC.

J is TRBJ2-5 and V is TRBV5-1; D is ambiguous. The CDR3 contains 11 residues. V was pared by 4 bases and J by 11 bases, with 12 bases between. Per germline, CDR1 SGHRS and CDR2 YFSETQ. CDR3 sequence (DNA): TGCGCCAGCAGCGCTGTCGGAGAGCAGTACTTC. It yields the protein CASSAVGEQYF.

The count of this clone is one. The chain recombines TRBV2 with TRBJ1-1; tentative D call: TRBD1 (5 bases). This CDR3 has 13 residues. Deletions cut 3 bases from V and 4 bases from J, with 9 bases between. Germline CDR1 SNHLY, CDR2 FYNNEI. The CDR3 sequence is CASSEGLGTEAFF. In nucleotides, the CDR3 is TGTGCCAGCAGTGAGGGGCTCGGCACTGAAGCTTTCTTT.

This rearrangement joins TRBV7-9 to TRBJ2-7, with D perhaps TRBD1 (6 bases). The CDR3 totals 13 residues. Germline V gene sequence: CDR1 SEHNR, CDR2 FQNEAQ (reference sequence). V was pared by 4 bases and J by 3 bases, with 10 bases between. The DNA of the CDR3 is TGTGCCAGCAGCTCCGGACAGTTCTACGAGCAGTACTTC. Amino acid sequence: CASSSGQFYEQYF. Using reference TRBV7-9 and TRBJ2-7 for the parts outside the CDR3, the full variable domain is DTGVSQNPRHKITKRGQNVTFRCDPISEHNRLYWYRQTLGQGPEFLTYFQNEAQLEKSRLLSDRFSAERPKGSFSTLEIQRTEQGDSAMYLCASSSGQFYEQYFGPGTRLTVT.

The chain couples TRBV19 to TRBJ1-1; D ambiguous. There are 13 residues in the CDR3. Per germline, CDR1 LNHDA and CDR2 SQIVND (reference sequence). Trimming removed 5 bases from V and 1 base from J, with 8 bases in between. CDR3 protein: CASSVQPNTEAFF. CDR3 DNA sequence: TGTGCCAGTAGTGTACAGCCGAACACTGAAGCTTTCTTT.

This clone was recorded a few times. The rearrangement links TRBV9 to TRBJ2-1; 9 positions agree with TRBD1. V shed 3 bases, J shed 8 bases, and the junction held 9 bases outside the gene matches. The CDR3 is 15 residues long. Germline V gene data show CDR1 as SGDLS and CDR2 as YYNGEE. The CDR3 DNA is TGTGCCAGCAGCGGAACAGGGGGCTCGGGCGATGAGCAGTTCTTC. This sequence encodes CASSGTGGSGDEQFF.

The chain is built from TRBV4-2 and TRBJ1-6; D perhaps matches TRBD1 (5 bases). V was clipped by 1 base and J by 7 bases, with 11 bases between them. CDR1 LGHNA and CDR2 YNFKEQ come from the germline V gene. The CDR3 runs to 15 residues. CDR3 nucleotide sequence: TGTGCCAGCAGCCAAGGGAGGGGTGTGAATTCACCCCTCCACTTT. Amino acid sequence: CASSQGRGVNSPLHF.

This clone was detected a few times. The chain carries TRBV5-6 and TRBJ1-4; no clear D gene. The V end lost 3 bases, the J end lost 5 bases, and 8 bases lay between the germline ends. The CDR3 is made up of 13 amino acids. Germline V gives CDR1 SGHDT, CDR2 YYEEEE. The CDR3 protein is CASSYGVNEKLFF. As DNA, the CDR3 is TGTGCCAGCAGCTACGGGGTAAATGAAAAACTGTTTTTT. The complete variable domain, with remaining parts taken from reference TRBV5-6 and TRBJ1-4, reads DAGVTQSPTHLIKTRGQQVTLRCSPKSGHDTVSWYQQALGQGPQFIFQYYEEEERQRGNFPDRFSGHQFPNYSSELNVNALLLGDSALYLCASSYGVNEKLFFGSGTQLSVL.

The CDR3 protein is CASSVRGDTEAFF. The CDR3 DNA reads TGTGCCAGCAGTGTACGGGGGGACACTGAAGCTTTCTTT. The chain recombines TRBV2 with TRBJ1-1; possible D gene TRBD1, 5 bases. The length of the CDR3 is 13 residues. Trimming cost V 4 bases and J 3 bases, with 9 bases left between them. Germline values: CDR1 SNHLY, CDR2 FYNNEI.

CDR3 nucleotides: TGCGCCAGCAGCTCCCTAGGGACTAGCGGGGGGTCAGATACGCAGTATTTT. Its translation: CASSSLGTSGGSDTQYF. The chain employs TRBV5-1 and TRBJ2-3; 15 bases map to TRBD2. The junction had 6 bases not matched to a gene; V was cut back by 3 bases and J by 4 bases. This CDR3 is 17 amino acids long. In germline, CDR1 is SGHRS, CDR2 YFSETQ.

The rearrangement uses TRBV5-4 and TRBJ2-7; tentatively, D is TRBD2 (6 bases). This CDR3 contains 14 residues. The germline V gene encodes CDR1 SGHNT and CDR2 YYREEE (reference sequence). V lost 0 bases and J 3 bases, leaving 10 bases between the germline ends. DNA for the CDR3: TGTGCCAGCAGCTTGGGTACTAGCTTCTACGAGCAGTACTTC. Its translation is CASSLGTSFYEQYF.

This chain links TRBV5-1 with TRBJ1-3, with D perhaps matching TRBD1 (5 bases). Germline loops: CDR1 SGHRS, CDR2 YFSETQ. The CDR3 contains 16 residues. The V gene lost 4 bases and the J gene lost 3 bases, with 17 bases spanning the gap. Here the CDR3 reads CASSPLTGDYGNTIYF. The CDR3 nucleotides read TGCGCCAGCAGCCCATTGACCGGGGACTATGGAAACACCATATATTTT.

The genes are TRBV5-1 and TRBJ1-1; D not resolved. The CDR3 is made up of 13 amino acids. Germline V gene sequence: CDR1 SGHRS, CDR2 YFSETQ. The germline V and J ends were trimmed by 6 bases and 0 bases, with 9 bases remaining between them. Written as DNA, the CDR3 is TGCGCCAGCACCCCCTCCGTGAACACTGAAGCTTTCTTT. It specifies CASTPSVNTEAFF.